The 10 T cell receptor beta chains below all came from one sample that was sequenced in a study of beta chain features in type 1 diabetes. Expressed TCRB transcripts were sequenced, since all the RNA that had been isolated was reverse transcribed. The table came from immunoSEQ multiplex PCR; TCRdb's copy has only in-frame clones and leaves some out. The data contain under 800,000 clones, about a sixth of them singletons. Sequencing used naive CD4+ T cells from blood. These receptors originate from a man younger than 35 in good health.

The V gene is TRBV7-8, the J gene TRBJ2-2; 7 bases map to TRBD1. V shed 5 bases, J shed 6 bases, and the junction held 12 bases outside the gene matches. The CDR3 is made up of 16 amino acids. Germline V gene data show CDR1 as SGHVS and CDR2 as FQNEAQ. Here the CDR3 reads CASSTGRDRGSGELFF. CDR3 nucleotide sequence: TGTGCCAGCAGCACCGGCCGGGACAGAGGGTCCGGGGAGCTGTTTTTT.

The chain employs TRBV6-1 and TRBJ2-7; 10 nucleotides agree with TRBD1. CDR1 is MNHNS, CDR2 SASEGT, per germline. The junction had 10 bases not matched to a gene; V was cut back by 8 bases and J by 3 bases. This CDR3 is built from 15 residues. The CDR3 coding sequence is TGTGCCAGCCTTAGTGGACAGGGGGACCACTACGAGCAGTACTTC. Translating gives CASLSGQGDHYEQYF.

This clone was detected only a few times. The V and J genes are TRBV25-1 and TRBJ2-7; a possible D gene is TRBD1 (6 bases). The CDR3 covers 15 residues. Per the germline V gene, CDR1 is MGHDK and CDR2 is SYGVNS. Trimming stripped 3 bases from V and 0 bases from J, with 12 bases between. CDR3 in amino acids: CASSDPGQHSYEQYF. The CDR3 bases are TGTGCCAGCAGTGACCCCGGACAGCACTCCTACGAGCAGTACTTC.

The chain links TRBV5-4 to TRBJ2-5; no clear D. Trimming stripped 2 bases from V and 7 bases from J, with 15 bases between. This CDR3 region has 14 residues. Germline values: CDR1 SGHNT, CDR2 YYREEE (reference sequence). The CDR3 DNA follows: TGTGCCAGCAGCTTTCCGGGTGGCCGAGCGACCCAGTACTTC. Its protein product is CASSFPGGRATQYF.

The chain couples TRBV7-8 to TRBJ2-5; tentative D call: TRBD2 (6 bases). Germline lookup yields CDR1 SGHVS and CDR2 FQNEAQ. The CDR3 contains 15 residues. V was shortened by 5 bases and J by 5 bases, with 18 bases between the two germline ends. CDR3 in DNA: TGTGCCAGCAGCACTCAAAGGGTTGGGGGGGAGACCCAGTACTTC. Protein: CASSTQRVGGETQYF.

This clone turned up a few times. The chain is built from TRBV7-3 and TRBJ1-1, with 7 nucleotides matching TRBD1. The germline V gene encodes CDR1 SGHTA and CDR2 FQGTGA. V dropped 6 bases and J dropped 4; count of bases not matched to a gene: 11. The CDR3 length is 15 residues. The CDR3 bases are TGTGCCAGCAGTTCAACCAAACAGGGGAGCACTGAAGCTTTCTTT. It is translated as CASSSTKQGSTEAFF.

In its sample, this clone was seen a few times. This chain links TRBV18 with TRBJ2-3; D is undetermined. The CDR3 has 17 amino acids. Trimming took 6 bases from V and 11 from J, leaving 30 bases between them. Per the germline V gene, CDR1 is KGHSH and CDR2 is LQKENI. CDR3 residues: CASSGRGVGGGPEMQYF. CDR3 nucleotides: TGTGCCAGCTCCGGCCGAGGTGTGGGTGGTGGACCGGAAATGCAGTATTTT.

This chain joins TRBV7-3 and TRBJ2-7; TRBD2 is a possible D gene (5 bases). Germline assignment: CDR1 SGHTA and CDR2 FQGTGA. The ends were cut back, 2 bases at V and 4 bases at J, with 18 bases in the middle. The CDR3 has 16 amino acids. CDR3 in amino acids: CASSLGTSSSIYEQYF. CDR3 coding DNA: TGTGCCAGCAGCTTAGGTACTAGTTCGTCGATTTACGAGCAGTACTTC.

This clone occurred a few times. The chain joins TRBV9 to TRBJ2-4, with D perhaps matching TRBD2 (6 bases). Trimming took off 0 bases at V and 10 bases at J, with 17 bases between the two ends. Germline assignment: CDR1 SGDLS and CDR2 YYNGEE. The CDR3 extends over 15 amino acids. The CDR3 here is CASSVGGTPGEIQYF. CDR3 bases: TGTGCCAGCAGCGTAGGCGGGACTCCGGGGGAAATTCAGTACTTC. The full variable domain, in which reference TRBV9 and TRBJ2-4 provide the parts outside the CDR3, is DSGVTQTPKHLITATGQRVTLRCSPRSGDLSVYWYQQSLDQGLQFLIQYYNGEERAKGNILERFSAQQFPDLHSELNLSSLELGDSALYFCASSVGGTPGEIQYFGAGTRLSVL.

This clone was seen a handful of times. The chain combines TRBV6-6 with TRBJ2-4; 7 bases match TRBD1. Germline values: CDR1 MNHNY, CDR2 SVGAGI (reference sequence). The J segment lost 2 bases and the V segment lost 5 bases, leaving 9 bases of the junction unmatched. CDR3 length: 16 amino acids. The CDR3 sequence: CASSMTGSGTKNIQYF. Here the CDR3 DNA reads TGTGCCAGCAGTATGACAGGGAGTGGGACCAAAAACATTCAGTACTTC.